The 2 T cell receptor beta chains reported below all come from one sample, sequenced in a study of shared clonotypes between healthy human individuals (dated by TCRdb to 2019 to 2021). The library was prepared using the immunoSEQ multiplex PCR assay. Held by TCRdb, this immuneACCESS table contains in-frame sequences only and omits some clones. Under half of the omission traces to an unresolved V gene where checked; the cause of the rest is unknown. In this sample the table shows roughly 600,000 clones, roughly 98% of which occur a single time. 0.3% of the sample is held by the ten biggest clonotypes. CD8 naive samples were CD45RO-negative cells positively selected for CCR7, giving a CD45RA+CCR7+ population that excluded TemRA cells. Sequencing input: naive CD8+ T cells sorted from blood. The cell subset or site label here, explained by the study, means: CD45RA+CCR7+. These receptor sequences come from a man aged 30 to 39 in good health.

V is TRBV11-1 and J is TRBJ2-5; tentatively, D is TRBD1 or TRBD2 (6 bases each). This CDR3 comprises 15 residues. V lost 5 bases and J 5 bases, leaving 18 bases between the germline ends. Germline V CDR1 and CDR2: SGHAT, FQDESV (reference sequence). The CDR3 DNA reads TGTGCCAGCAGCCAAGGGGGGAGAACCGGGGAGACCCAGTACTTC. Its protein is CASSQGGRTGETQYF.

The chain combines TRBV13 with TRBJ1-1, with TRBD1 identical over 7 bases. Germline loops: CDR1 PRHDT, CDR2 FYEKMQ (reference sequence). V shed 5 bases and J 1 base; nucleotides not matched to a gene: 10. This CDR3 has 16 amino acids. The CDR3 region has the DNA TGTGCCAGCAGCCTTCTTCGGACAGGCGGGAACACTGAAGCTTTCTTT. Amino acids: CASSLLRTGGNTEAFF.